The rows below give T cell receptor beta chains drawn from one sample of a study of CD4 T cells in relation to SARS-CoV-2 and coronaviruses. The antigens for these receptors are not known. Data came from immunoSEQ multiplex PCR; TCRdb stores just in-frame clones and leaves some out. Of some 29,000 clones in the sample, 76% were seen once. Sequencing was carried out using CD4+ T cells from PBMCs, cultured in vitro. The receptor set was obtained from a human donor in good health. CDR3s include the opening cysteine and the closing phenylalanine or tryptophan. The D gene is left open where the match is weak. Part of the rows lack a size; the others show once, few, many or a class for expanded clones.

CDR3 DNA: TGTGCCAGCAGCTTGGTGGACAGGGGGCGGTACTTC
CDR3 protein: CASSLVDRGRYF
J gene: TRBJ2-5
D gene: TRBD1
V gene: TRBV5-8
clone size: -

CDR3 DNA: TGTGCCAGCAGTCCCAACGATTACTACGAGCAGTACTTC
CDR3 protein: CASSPNDYYEQYF
J gene: TRBJ2-7
D gene: -
V gene: TRBV12-3/TRBV12-4
clone size: -

CDR3 DNA: TGTGCCATCAGTGAGACCCTGGACAATCACGAGCAGTACTTC
CDR3 protein: CAISETLDNHEQYF
J gene: TRBJ2-7
D gene: -
V gene: TRBV10-3
clone size: few

CDR3 DNA: TGTGCCAGTAGTGCAAGACAGGATGCGAACACTGAAGCTTTCTTT
CDR3 protein: CASSARQDANTEAFF
J gene: TRBJ1-1
D gene: -
V gene: TRBV19
clone size: -

CDR3 DNA: TGTGCCAGCAGCTTCGGGGACTTTACAGATACGCAGTATTTT
CDR3 protein: CASSFGDFTDTQYF
J gene: TRBJ2-3
D gene: -
V gene: TRBV7-2
clone size: -

CDR3 DNA: TGTGCCAGCAGCCAGGGGCTGTACGAGCAGTACTTC
CDR3 protein: CASSQGLYEQYF
J gene: TRBJ2-7
D gene: -
V gene: TRBV7-9
clone size: -

CDR3 DNA: TGTGCCAGCCAAAACCACGGGACAGGGCAAGAGACCCAGTACTTC
CDR3 protein: CASQNHGTGQETQYF
J gene: TRBJ2-5
D gene: TRBD1
V gene: TRBV7-9
clone size: -

CDR3 DNA: TGTGCCAGCAGCTTGGCTGGGGGTCACAGCTACACCTTC
CDR3 protein: CASSLAGGHSYTF
J gene: TRBJ1-2
D gene: -
V gene: TRBV5-4
clone size: -

CDR3 DNA: TGCGCCAGCAGCCAAGGCGACAGGCCTTACTTCGGCTACACCTTC
CDR3 protein: CASSQGDRPYFGYTF
J gene: TRBJ1-2
D gene: -
V gene: TRBV4-1
clone size: -

CDR3 DNA: TGTGCCAGCAGCTTGGGGGGGCTGAAGACTGAAGCTTTCTTT
CDR3 protein: CASSLGGLKTEAFF
J gene: TRBJ1-1
D gene: -
V gene: TRBV7-2
clone size: -

CDR3 DNA: TGTGCCAGCAGGCAGGGACAGGGATCGTACGAGCAGTACTTC
CDR3 protein: CASRQGQGSYEQYF
J gene: TRBJ2-7
D gene: TRBD1
V gene: TRBV7-2
clone size: -

CDR3 DNA: TGTGCCGTCGAACTAGTTTTCTTTCAGTTCTTC
CDR3 protein: CAVELVFFQFF
J gene: TRBJ2-1
D gene: -
V gene: TRBV6-5
clone size: -

CDR3 DNA: TGTGCCAGCAGCTTAGGTACGAACTATGGCTACACCTTC
CDR3 protein: CASSLGTNYGYTF
J gene: TRBJ1-2
D gene: -
V gene: TRBV7-9
clone size: -